Listed here is a single T cell receptor (beta chain). What it binds is not known. Sequenced by immunoSEQ multiplex PCR; TCRdb stores in-frame clones only, minus some. The table includes 150,000 to 200,000 clones, 75% to 90% detected once. This record belongs to a study of lymphopenia after photon versus proton radiotherapy. The CDR3 loop spans 17 amino acids. Per the germline V gene, CDR1 is LNHDA and CDR2 is SQIVND (reference sequence). V was pared by 0 bases and J by 0 bases, with 14 bases between. Findings of the study overall: Survival link was tested only in deceased patients; proton benefit remains a possibility. After the lymphocyte nadir, photon-treated repertoires showed oligoclonal expansion, especially of CD8+ Temra cells. Larger post-nadir TCR diversity loss correlated inversely with survival in deceased patients.

This specimen consisted of peripheral blood, obtained from a patient treated with photon-based radiotherapy. This chain links TRBV19 with TRBJ1-2; perhaps TRBD1 as D (6 bases). The source is a man in his fifties or sixties with gastric cancer. CDR3 protein: CASSIERGRSANYGYTF. The CDR3 DNA sequence: TGTGCCAGTAGTATAGAACGGGGGCGGTCGGCTAACTATGGCTACACCTTC.